The entry that follows covers one T cell receptor beta chain sequence. The data stem from a study of blood T cell repertoires in COVID-19. Study-level information: The United States, Italy and Spain provided the acute and convalescent COVID-19 samples. T cells, B-cell-depleted T cells, or PBMCs provided the cDNA or gDNA that served as material.

Germline V lookup: CDR1 MGHRA, CDR2 YSYEKL. The CDR3 extends over 15 amino acids. The V gene lost 0 bases and the J gene lost 3 bases, with 12 bases spanning the gap. Using immunoSEQ multiplex PCR, the repertoire was profiled, and TCRdb retains in-frame clones only, with some absent. In the table there are about 93,000 clones, 86% of which are singletons. The source of this sequence is a woman older than 75 with acute or convalescent COVID-19. The chain combines TRBV4-1 with TRBJ2-7, with TRBD1 as a possible D gene (6 bases). Sequencing used peripheral blood. The CDR3 reads CASSQEDRTFYEQYF. The DNA for the CDR3 is TGCGCCAGCAGCCAAGAAGACAGGACCTTCTACGAGCAGTACTTC.